This TCR beta chain comes out of a study of a mutant IDH1 vaccine in newly diagnosed glioma. Points from the study as a whole: Whatever changes occurred in top peripheral T cell clonotypes seemed unrelated to pseudoprogression.

This clone has just one count. Antigen specificity is unknown. Method: immunoSEQ multiplex PCR; TCRdb's copy keeps in-frame clones and lacks some. The table records about 40,000 clones, about three quarters of them present only once. Unmatched junction bases numbered 8, after V lost 3 bases and J lost 2 bases. Germline-derived CDR1 and CDR2 are SGDLS and YYNGEE. The length of the CDR3 is 17 residues. Documented time point: week 23, last vaccination. All doses held 300 ug of mutant IDH1 20-mer peptide, with topical imiquimod. This sequence was found in a man aged 45-65 years with glioma. V gene TRBV9 combines with J gene TRBJ1-1; 12 bases fit TRBD1. The starting material was PBMCs, obtained from a glioma patient whose treatment included an IDH1 peptide vaccine. CDR3 residues: CASSDPRDRGRNTEAFF. The DNA for the CDR3 is TGTGCCAGCAGCGACCCCCGGGACAGGGGGCGAAACACTGAAGCTTTCTTT.